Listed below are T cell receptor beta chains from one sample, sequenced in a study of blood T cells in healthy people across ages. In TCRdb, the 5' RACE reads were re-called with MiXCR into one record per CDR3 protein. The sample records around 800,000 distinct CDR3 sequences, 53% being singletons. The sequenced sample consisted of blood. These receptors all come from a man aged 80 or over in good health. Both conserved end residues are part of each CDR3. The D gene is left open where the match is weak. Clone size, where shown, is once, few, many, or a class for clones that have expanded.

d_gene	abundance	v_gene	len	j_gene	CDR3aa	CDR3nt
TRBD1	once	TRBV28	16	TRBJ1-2	CASSNPQTGQVYGYTF	TGTGCCAGCAGTAACCCCCAGACAGGGCAAGTCTATGGCTACACCTTC
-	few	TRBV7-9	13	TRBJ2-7	CASSPRTAREQYF	TGTGCCAGCTCCCCCAGGACCGCACGCGAGCAGTACTTC
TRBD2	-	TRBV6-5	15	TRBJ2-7	CASSYSGSGSQGQYF	TGTGCCAGCAGTTACTCGGGTAGCGGGAGTCAGGGGCAGTACTTC
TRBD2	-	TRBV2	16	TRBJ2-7	CASSDDGTSDNYEQYF	TGTGCCAGCAGTGACGATGGGACTAGCGACAACTACGAGCAGTACTTC
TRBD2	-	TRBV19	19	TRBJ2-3	CASSPWGLAGGPGTDTQYF	TGTGCCAGTAGTCCCTGGGGGCTAGCGGGAGGGCCTGGCACAGATACGCAGTATTTT
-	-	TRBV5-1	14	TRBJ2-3	CASSPEVRPDTQYF	TGCGCCAGCAGCCCCGAAGTGAGACCGGATACGCAGTATTTT
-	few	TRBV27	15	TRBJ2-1	CASSPNRSWGNEQFF	TGTGCCAGCAGTCCAAACCGGAGCTGGGGCAATGAGCAGTTCTTC
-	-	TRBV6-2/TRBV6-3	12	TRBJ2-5	CASSLTAGEQYF	TGTGCCAGCAGCTTGACTGCTGGGGAGCAGTACTTC
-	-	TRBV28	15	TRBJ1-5	CASSSLTASNQPQHF	TGTGCCAGCAGTTCATTGACAGCGAGCAATCAGCCCCAGCATTTT
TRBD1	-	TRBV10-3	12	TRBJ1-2	CAINAGGEGYTF	TGTGCCATCAACGCAGGGGGGGAGGGCTACACCTTC
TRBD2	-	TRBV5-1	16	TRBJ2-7	CASSFEGSGRLNEQYF	TGCGCCAGCAGCTTTGAGGGTAGCGGGAGGTTAAACGAGCAGTACTTC
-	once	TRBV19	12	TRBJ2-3	CASSILEGTQYF	TGTGCCAGTAGTATATTGGAGGGTACGCAGTATTTT
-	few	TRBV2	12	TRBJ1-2	CASTPDTYGYTF	TGTGCCAGCACTCCTGATACTTATGGCTACACCTTC
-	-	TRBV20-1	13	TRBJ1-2	CSARSGISYGYTF	TGCAGTGCTAGATCCGGGATTTCCTATGGCTACACCTTC
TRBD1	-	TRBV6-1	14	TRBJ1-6	CASSDRDSSSPLHF	TGTGCCAGCAGTGACCGGGACAGCAGTTCACCCCTCCACTTT
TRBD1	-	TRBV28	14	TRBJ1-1	CTSRETGWNTEAFF	TGTACCAGCAGAGAGACAGGGTGGAACACTGAAGCTTTCTTT
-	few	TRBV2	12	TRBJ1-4	CASSDSNEKLFF	TGTGCCAGCAGTGACAGTAATGAAAAACTGTTTTTT
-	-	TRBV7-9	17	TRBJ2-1	CASSRVLAYSSYNEQFF	TGTGCCAGCAGCCGAGTCCTAGCTTACAGCTCCTACAATGAGCAGTTCTTC
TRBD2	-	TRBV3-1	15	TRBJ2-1	CASSYRTSSNNEQFF	TGTGCCAGCAGCTACCGGACTAGCAGCAACAATGAGCAGTTCTTC
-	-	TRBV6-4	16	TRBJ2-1	CASSDPGGTSYNEQFF	TGTGCCAGCAGTGACCCCGGAGGAACCTCCTACAATGAGCAGTTCTTC
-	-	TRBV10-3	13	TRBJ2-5	CAIRELPGNEQYF	TGTGCCATCCGAGAACTACCTGGGAATGAGCAGTACTTC
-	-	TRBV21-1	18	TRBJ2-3	CASSKGGAGGLGTDTQYF	TGTGCCAGCAGCAAAGGAGGGGCGGGAGGGCTTGGGACAGATACGCAGTATTTT
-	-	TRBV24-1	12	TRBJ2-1	CATSASTNEQFF	TGTGCCACCAGTGCTTCTACTAATGAGCAGTTCTTC
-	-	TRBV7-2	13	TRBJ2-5	CASSRYQKETQYF	TGTGCCAGCAGCCGTTACCAGAAAGAGACCCAGTACTTC
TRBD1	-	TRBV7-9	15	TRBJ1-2	CASSLGGQGAEGYTF	TGTGCCAGCAGCTTAGGGGGACAGGGGGCGGAAGGCTACACCTTC
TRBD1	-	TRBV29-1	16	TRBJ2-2	CSVDRGAAANTGELFF	TGCAGCGTGGACAGGGGGGCGGCCGCGAACACCGGGGAGCTGTTTTTT
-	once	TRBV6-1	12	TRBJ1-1	CASSPLGPEAFF	TGTGCCAGCAGTCCGCTCGGACCTGAAGCTTTCTTT
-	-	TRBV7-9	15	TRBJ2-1	CASSLVSAGRNEQFF	TGTGCCAGCAGCTTAGTTTCGGCAGGGCGTAATGAGCAGTTCTTC
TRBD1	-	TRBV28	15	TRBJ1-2	CASREAGTGVSGYTF	TGTGCCAGCAGGGAAGCCGGGACAGGGGTCTCCGGCTACACCTTC
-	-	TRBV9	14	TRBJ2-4	CASSVAAGAYELYF	-
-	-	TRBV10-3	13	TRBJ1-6	CATREGGNSPLHF	TGTGCCACCAGGGAAGGTGGTAATTCACCCCTCCACTTT
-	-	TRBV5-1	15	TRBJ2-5	CASSLVSDGQETQYF	TGCGCCAGCAGCTTGGTTTCGGACGGCCAAGAGACCCAGTACTTC
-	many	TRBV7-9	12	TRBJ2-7	CASSLIPYEQYF	TGTGCCAGCAGCTTAATTCCCTACGAGCAGTACTTC
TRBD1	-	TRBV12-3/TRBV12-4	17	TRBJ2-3	CASSQGQGARRHRYAYF	TGTGCCAGCAGCCAGGGACAGGGGGCGCGTAGGCACAGATACGCGTATTTT
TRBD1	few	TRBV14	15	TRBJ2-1	CASSRPQGALDEQFF	TGTGCCAGCAGCCGGCCACAGGGGGCTCTGGATGAGCAGTTCTTC
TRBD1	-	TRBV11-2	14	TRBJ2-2	CASSRGQEAGELFF	TGTGCCAGCAGCCGGGGACAGGAGGCCGGGGAGCTGTTTTTT
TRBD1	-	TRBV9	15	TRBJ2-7	CASGVAGQGAYEQYF	TGTGCCAGCGGCGTAGCGGGACAGGGGGCCTACGAGCAGTACTTC
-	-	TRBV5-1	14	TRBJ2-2	CASSLVVDTGELFF	TGCGCCAGCAGCTTGGTGGTCGACACCGGGGAGCTGTTTTTT
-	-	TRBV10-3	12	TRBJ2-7	CAIRGASLEQYF	TGTGCCATCAGGGGGGCTTCACTAGAGCAGTACTTC